The 22 T cell receptor beta chains below all came from one sample that was sequenced in a study of blood T cell repertoires in COVID-19. Assay used: immunoSEQ multiplex PCR; TCRdb lists only in-frame clones, some missing. The repertoire consists of 400,000 to 450,000 clones, with approximately 90% occurring once and the leading ten covering approximately 0.92%. Sequencing input: peripheral blood. Receptors originate from a man aged 18 to 35 with COVID-19, enrolled during active disease.

V gene TRBV4-1 combines with J gene TRBJ2-1; the match to TRBD2 covers 8 bases. From germline, CDR1 is MGHRA and CDR2 YSYEKL. This CDR3 region has 14 residues. With V trimmed by 2 bases and J by 9 bases, 6 bases remained unmatched. The CDR3 spells CASSQRETSAEQFF. The CDR3 coding sequence is TGCGCCAGCAGCCAAAGGGAGACTAGCGCTGAGCAGTTCTTC.

The chain couples TRBV9 to TRBJ2-1, with 8 nucleotides matching TRBD2. Germline V gene lookup returns CDR1 SGDLS and CDR2 YYNGEE. V lost 5 bases and J lost 4; bases outside the gene matches: 2. The CDR3 covers 13 residues. The CDR3 DNA reads TGTGCCAGCAGTAGCGGGGATTACAATGAGCAGTTCTTC. Translation gives CASSSGDYNEQFF.

The chain links TRBV4-1 to TRBJ2-1; possible D gene TRBD1, 6 bases. This CDR3 has 13 amino acids. Looked up from germline, CDR1 is MGHRA and CDR2 is YSYEKL. Trimming stripped 5 bases from V and 7 bases from J, with 12 bases between. The CDR3 nucleotides are TGCGCCAGCAGCTCCCTACAGGGTAATGAGCAGTTCTTC. Its translation: CASSSLQGNEQFF.

V and J are TRBV30 and TRBJ2-2; D remains unclear. Germline V gene lookup returns CDR1 GTSNPN and CDR2 SVGIG (reference sequence). V lost 4 bases and J 3 bases, leaving 9 bases between the germline ends. The CDR3 contains 13 residues. The CDR3 DNA sequence: TGTGCCTGGATCCCCCCTTACACCGGGGAGCTGTTTTTT. It is translated as CAWIPPYTGELFF.

This chain uses TRBV4-1 with TRBJ1-2; 8 nucleotides match TRBD1. The CDR3 consists of 16 residues. The germline CDR1 and CDR2 sequences are MGHRA and YSYEKL. The J segment lost 4 bases and the V segment lost 1 base, leaving 8 bases of the junction unmatched. The CDR3 loop is CASSQGGQAMGYGYTF. CDR3 DNA sequence: TGCGCCAGCAGCCAAGGGGGACAGGCTATGGGCTATGGCTACACCTTC.

The sample holds one count of this clone. V gene TRBV11-2 combines with J gene TRBJ2-6; 8 nucleotides agree with TRBD2. The length of the CDR3 is 18 residues. Losses at the gene ends were 0 bases for V and 4 bases for J; bases not matched to a gene: 8. The V gene's germline CDR1 is SGHAT and CDR2 FQNNGV. This chain's CDR3 is CASSLDQLAGSGANVLTF. The CDR3 nucleotides read TGTGCCAGCAGCTTAGATCAGCTAGCGGGTTCAGGGGCCAACGTCCTGACTTTC.

The V call is TRBV4-1, the J call TRBJ2-1; a possible D gene is TRBD2 (6 bases). There are 16 residues in the CDR3. V was pared by 2 bases and J by 2 bases, with 13 bases between. Per germline, CDR1 MGHRA and CDR2 YSYEKL. The CDR3 nucleotides are TGCGCCAGCAGCCAAAGCATGTCGGGGGCCTACAATGAGCAGTTCTTC. It specifies CASSQSMSGAYNEQFF.

The chain joins TRBV24-1 to TRBJ2-3, with D maybe TRBD2 (7 bases). This CDR3 is 15 amino acids long. V was clipped by 2 bases and J by 6 bases, with 14 bases between them. Germline CDR1 is KGHDR and CDR2 is SFDVKD. CDR3 residues: CATSDSGEGKDTQYF. The CDR3 nucleotides read TGTGCCACCAGTGATTCAGGGGAGGGTAAGGATACGCAGTATTTT.

V is TRBV2 and J is TRBJ2-5, with 8 nucleotides matching TRBD1. V was pared by 5 bases and J by 5 bases, with 4 bases of the junction left unmatched. Germline V gives CDR1 SNHLY, CDR2 FYNNEI. The CDR3 is made up of 13 amino acids. This CDR3 reads CASSRTGRETQYF. The CDR3 nucleotides read TGTGCCAGCAGTCGGACAGGGCGGGAGACCCAGTACTTC.

The chain employs TRBV27 and TRBJ2-5; 10 nucleotides align to TRBD2. The CDR3 sequence is 16 residues long. The trim removed 2 bases at V and 2 bases at J, leaving 5 bases unmatched. Per the germline V gene, CDR1 is MNHEY and CDR2 is SMNVEV (reference sequence). CDR3 in amino acids: CASSLRLAGDQETQYF. For the CDR3, the DNA is TGTGCCAGCAGTTTAAGGCTAGCGGGGGATCAAGAGACCCAGTACTTC.

Concerning this clone: Within the sample, other DNA sequences also encode this same CDR3. The chain links TRBV18 to TRBJ2-3; TRBD1 matches at 10 bases. Germline values: CDR1 KGHSH, CDR2 LQKENI. The CDR3 has 15 residues. With V trimmed by 4 bases and J by 0 bases, 1 base remained unmatched. The CDR3 DNA is TGTGCCAGCTCACAGGGACAGGGGAGCACAGATACGCAGTATTTT. It yields the protein CASSQGQGSTDTQYF.

This rearrangement joins TRBV9 to TRBJ2-4; 9 bases agree with TRBD2. The V gene's germline CDR1 is SGDLS and CDR2 YYNGEE. CDR3 size: 15 residues. The J segment lost 6 bases and the V segment lost 0 bases, leaving 4 bases of the junction unmatched. The CDR3 coding sequence is TGTGCCAGCAGCGTAGGTAATAGCGGGAGAAACATTCAGTACTTC. It yields the protein CASSVGNSGRNIQYF.

This chain uses TRBV20-1 with TRBJ1-1, with D unclear. CDR1 is DFQATT and CDR2 is SNEGSKA in the germline V gene (reference sequence). Trimming removed 6 bases from V and 7 bases from J, with 12 bases in between. This CDR3 is built from 11 residues. This CDR3 is CSAHSGVEAFF. The CDR3 nucleotides are TGCAGTGCCCATTCGGGTGTTGAAGCTTTCTTT.

The gene calls are TRBV2 and TRBJ2-1; D possibly corresponds to TRBD2 (5 bases). In germline, CDR1 is SNHLY, CDR2 FYNNEI. The V end lost 3 bases, the J end lost 9 bases, and 12 bases lay between the germline ends. CDR3 length equals 13 residues. The CDR3 DNA reads as TGTGCCAGCAGTGACCTAGACGGGGTTGAGCAGTTCTTC. As protein: CASSDLDGVEQFF.

The chain recombines TRBV9 with TRBJ2-5, with D unclear. Germline CDR1 reads SGDLS; CDR2 reads YYNGEE. The CDR3 covers 14 residues. V lost 0 bases and J lost 7, with 13 bases in between. CDR3 nucleotide sequence: TGTGCCAGCAGCGTAGATTCAGGCCCCCGGACCCAGTACTTC. Its translation: CASSVDSGPRTQYF.

With respect to this clone: This CDR3 is also generated by other DNA sequences in the sample. This chain uses TRBV27 with TRBJ2-1; 8 bases are a match to TRBD2. V lost 3 bases, J lost 0 bases, and 1 base stayed unmatched. CDR1 is MNHEY, CDR2 SMNVEV, per germline (reference sequence). The CDR3 runs 15 residues. Written as DNA, the CDR3 is TGTGCCAGCAGTTTCGGGGGGGGCTCCTACAATGAGCAGTTCTTC. Protein product: CASSFGGGSYNEQFF.

The sample holds a few counts of this clone. This chain links TRBV19 with TRBJ2-7; 10 bases are a match to TRBD1. J gave up 4 bases and V 8 bases, and 11 bases lay outside the gene matches. In germline, CDR1 is LNHDA, CDR2 SQIVND (reference sequence). There are 15 residues in the CDR3. CDR3 region: CASSRVGTGVYEQYF. The CDR3 nucleotides read TGTGCCAGTTCCCGAGTCGGGACAGGGGTGTACGAGCAGTACTTC.

V gene TRBV10-3 combines with J gene TRBJ1-1; maybe TRBD1 (6 bases). The CDR3 covers 17 residues. Germline CDR1 reads ENHRY; CDR2 reads SYGVKD. V was shortened by 8 bases and J by 2 bases, with 24 bases between the two germline ends. The chain's CDR3 is CAIAGYVQGRGNTEAFF. CDR3 coding DNA: TGTGCCATCGCCGGGTATGTACAGGGACGGGGAAACACTGAAGCTTTCTTT.

This rearrangement joins TRBV6-5 to TRBJ2-1; the match to TRBD2 covers 12 bases. The junction had 7 bases not matched to a gene; V was cut back by 5 bases and J by 8 bases. CDR1 and CDR2 (germline): MNHEY, SVGAGI. The CDR3 runs 15 residues. The CDR3 DNA reads as TGTGCCAGCAGTCATACTAGCGGGGGGCGTGATGAGCAGTTCTTC. Encoded protein: CASSHTSGGRDEQFF.

This clone showed up just once. The V call is TRBV7-9, the J call TRBJ2-1; TRBD2 is a possible D gene (5 bases). V shed 0 bases and J shed 9 bases, with 9 bases lying between them. The CDR3 runs 13 residues. Looked up from germline, CDR1 is SEHNR and CDR2 is FQNEAQ (reference sequence). The CDR3 DNA reads TGTGCCAGCAGCTTAGCGGGAGCGTTTGAGCAGTTCTTC. Amino acids: CASSLAGAFEQFF.

The V and J genes are TRBV10-3 and TRBJ1-2, with 9 nucleotides matching TRBD1. There are 16 residues in the CDR3. Trimming at V came to 2 bases and at J to 4 bases, leaving 8 bases not matched to a gene. CDR1 is ENHRY and CDR2 is SYGVKD in the germline V gene. The CDR3 region is CAISEKGQGVGYGYTF. The CDR3 coding sequence is TGTGCCATCAGTGAGAAGGGACAGGGCGTCGGCTATGGCTACACCTTC.

The chain is built from TRBV27 and TRBJ2-5, with D hard to call. The V gene's germline CDR1 is MNHEY and CDR2 SMNVEV (reference sequence). The V and J ends lost 5 bases and 1 base respectively, with 2 bases between them. The CDR3 spans 11 residues. CDR3 in DNA: TGTGCCAGCAGTCTCCAAGAGACCCAGTACTTC. It codes for CASSLQETQYF.